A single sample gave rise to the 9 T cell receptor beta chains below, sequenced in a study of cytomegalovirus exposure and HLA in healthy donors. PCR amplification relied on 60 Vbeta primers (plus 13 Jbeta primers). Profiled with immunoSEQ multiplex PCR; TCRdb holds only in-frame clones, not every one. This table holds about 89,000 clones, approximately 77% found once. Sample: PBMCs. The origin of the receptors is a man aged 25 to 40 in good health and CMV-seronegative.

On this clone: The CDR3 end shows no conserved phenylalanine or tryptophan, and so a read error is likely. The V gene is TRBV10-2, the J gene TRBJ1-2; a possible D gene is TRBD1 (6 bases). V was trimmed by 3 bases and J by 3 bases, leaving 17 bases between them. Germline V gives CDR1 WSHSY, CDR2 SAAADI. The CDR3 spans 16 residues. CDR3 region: CASSEQGRGLDYGYTL. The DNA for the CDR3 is TGCGCCAGCAGTGAACAGGGAAGGGGCTTAGACTATGGCTACACCCTC.

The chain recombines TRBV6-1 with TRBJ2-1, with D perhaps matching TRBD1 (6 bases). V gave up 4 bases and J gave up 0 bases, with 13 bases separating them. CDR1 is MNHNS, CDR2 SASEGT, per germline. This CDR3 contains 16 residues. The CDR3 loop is CASSANDRYSYNEQFF. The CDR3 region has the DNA TGTGCCAGCAGTGCCAACGACAGGTACTCCTACAATGAGCAGTTCTTC.

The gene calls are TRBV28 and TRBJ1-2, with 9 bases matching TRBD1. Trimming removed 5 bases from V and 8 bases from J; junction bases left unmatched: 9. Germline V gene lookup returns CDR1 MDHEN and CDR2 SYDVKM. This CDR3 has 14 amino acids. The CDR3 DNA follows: TGTGCCAGCAGTACCGGACAGGGGTTGGGGGGCTACACCTTC. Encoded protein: CASSTGQGLGGYTF.

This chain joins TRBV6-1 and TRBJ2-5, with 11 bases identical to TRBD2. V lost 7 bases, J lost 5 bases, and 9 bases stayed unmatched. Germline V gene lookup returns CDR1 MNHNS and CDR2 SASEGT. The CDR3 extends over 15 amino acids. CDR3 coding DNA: TGTGCCAGCACCGAAGGGGCTAGCGGGGGGGAGACCCAGTACTTC. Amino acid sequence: CASTEGASGGETQYF.

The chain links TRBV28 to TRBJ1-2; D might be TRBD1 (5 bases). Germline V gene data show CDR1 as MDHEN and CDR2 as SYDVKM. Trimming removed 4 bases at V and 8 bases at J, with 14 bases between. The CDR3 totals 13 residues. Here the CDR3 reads CASSSGHPLGYTF. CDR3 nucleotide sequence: TGTGCCAGCAGTTCTGGACATCCGCTAGGCTACACCTTC.

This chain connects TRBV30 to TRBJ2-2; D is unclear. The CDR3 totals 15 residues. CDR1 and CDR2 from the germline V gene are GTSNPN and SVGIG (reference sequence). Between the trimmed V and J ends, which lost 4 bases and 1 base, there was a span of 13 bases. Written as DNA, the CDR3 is TGTGCCTGGACCTCATGGCTCCTGAACACCGGGGAGCTGTTTTTT. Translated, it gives CAWTSWLLNTGELFF. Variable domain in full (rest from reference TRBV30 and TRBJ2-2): SQTIHQWPATLVQPVGSPLSLECTVEGTSNPNLYWYRQAAGRGLQLLFYSVGIGQISSEVPQNLSASRPQDRQFILSSKKLLLSDSGFYLCAWTSWLLNTGELFFGEGSRLTVL.

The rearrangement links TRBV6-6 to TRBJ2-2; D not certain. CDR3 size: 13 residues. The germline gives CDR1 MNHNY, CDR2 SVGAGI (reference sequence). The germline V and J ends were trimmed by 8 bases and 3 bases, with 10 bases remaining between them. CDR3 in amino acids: CASGFGYTGELFF. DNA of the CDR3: TGTGCCAGCGGGTTCGGGTACACCGGGGAGCTGTTTTTT.

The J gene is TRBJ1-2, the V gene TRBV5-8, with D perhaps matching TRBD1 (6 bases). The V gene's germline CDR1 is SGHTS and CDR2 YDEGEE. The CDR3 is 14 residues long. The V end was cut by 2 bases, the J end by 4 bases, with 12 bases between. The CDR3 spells CASSFGTGPYGYTF. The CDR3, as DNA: TGTGCCAGCAGCTTTGGTACAGGGCCCTATGGCTACACCTTC.

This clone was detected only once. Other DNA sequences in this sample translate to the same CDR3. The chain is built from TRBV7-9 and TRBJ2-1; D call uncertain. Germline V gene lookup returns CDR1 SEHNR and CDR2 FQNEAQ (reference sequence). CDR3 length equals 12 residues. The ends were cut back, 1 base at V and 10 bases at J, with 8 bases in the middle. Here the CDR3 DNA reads TGTGCCAGCAGCTTAGACAGCAGGGAGCAGTTCTTC. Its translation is CASSLDSREQFF.